This note documents a single T cell receptor beta chain sequence. This clone was detected once. Its antigen is currently not known. Within one base of it there is no much larger clone, and no base qualities were kept. From the cysteine up to the phenylalanine, the CDR3 has a length of 14 residues. The retained sequence is limited to the CDR3, 42 bases, with the frame set at the first base. The germline V gene encodes CDR1 SGHRS and CDR2 YFSETQ. Trimming takes 3 bases from V and 6 bases from J, and the germline ends sit 12 bases apart. These data come from a study of cytomegalovirus exposure and HLA in healthy donors (dated by TCRdb to about 2017). Concerning the study at large: An earlier analysis of roughly 500 of the donors reported more than 250 Gb of sequence data and some 120 million unique TCR beta sequences from roughly 200 million T cells. The study profiled the T cell repertoires of under 700 subjects by immunosequencing and related them to cytomegalovirus serostatus. The number of typed donors differed by locus: about 629-630 for A, B, C, DRB1 and DQB1; 500 to 550 for DQA1; 606 for DPA1; and around 450 for DPB1. The study aimed to test whether cataloging public T cell receptors could reveal signatures of past pathogen exposure. The later analysis used no new phenotypic data to find candidate immune exposures, relying instead on TCR beta sequences and their occurrence across donors. Genome-wide SNP genotypes for about 55% of the roughly 670 donors were used in a later genetic analysis, which treated that subset as a discovery cohort. Approximately 300 gigabases of sequencing data and around 88 million unique TCR sequences made up an early release that covered over 550 HLA-typed donors. Donor age, sex, ethnicity and CMV serostatus were compiled alongside the repertoire data. All discovery cohort repertoires had been generated using a single sequencing platform. Class I and class II HLA loci were covered by the typing at four-digit resolution. To study patterns of TCR occurrence, a later analysis re-analyzed previously published TCR beta repertoires from 700 or so donors and added high-resolution HLA genotyping. Of the roughly 430 genotyped donors, approximately 83% fell in the genetic ancestry cluster associated with self-reported Caucasian donors. Along with the approximately 700-subject first cohort, a separate validation cohort of over a hundred different subjects was used. To decide whether each TCR beta V gene segment behaved as functional or pseudogenic, an earlier analysis of nearly 600 of the donors relied on high-throughput TCR beta sequencing. To predict cytomegalovirus infection status, the study brought together high-throughput TCR immunosequencing, statistical association of individual TCRs with disease status, and machine learning. Among around 400 genotyped donors of the cohort, an average of approximately 220,000 unique TCR beta nucleotide sequences was sequenced per donor, of which approximately 18% were non-productive. Because of strong linkage in the cohort, four to six DR-DQ haplotypes were treated as single units for association and clustering. What the work shows at the level of the full study, not this receptor alone: In a later analysis, the rate of TCR association differed among HLA loci, with DRB1 alleles having the most associated TCRs and HLA-C alleles having the fewest. The cohort was sequenced for TCR beta chains only, and without alpha or paired-chain data the features that could be detected were limited. The authors suggested that the approach could potentially be generalized to other disease states and immunological phenotypes. In an earlier analysis of about 600 of the donors, most TCR beta V segments appeared in productive rearrangements about 87% or about 30% of the time, broadly matching IMGT annotations. A later genetic analysis reported fewer N-insertions in productive TCRs among donors in an Asian-associated ancestry cluster than the approximately 700-donor mean. When HLA alleles, especially DR and DQ, strongly co-occurred, TCR associations were difficult to assign to individual alleles. Because HLA typing was missing for some donors at each locus, association tests included only the typed subset. A further reported finding was that TCR beta sequences accurately predicted the HLA-A and HLA-B alleles for most subjects in the first cohort. The classifier was reported to diagnose cytomegalovirus status with high specificity and sensitivity in both the original and validation cohorts. Most CMV-associated TCR beta chains appeared to be HLA-restricted in a later analysis, and the HLA associations seemed to be driven largely by CMV exposure. Three of the identified cytomegalovirus-associated TCR beta chains were confirmed in vitro to be specific for cytomegalovirus antigens. The study listed approximately 150 TCR beta chains as associated with cytomegalovirus. In a later genetic analysis, a missense DCLRE1C variant was associated with V-gene and J-gene trimming of TCR beta chains, and the association was replicated in an independent cohort. Correlated functional status among segregating V segments might reflect linkage disequilibrium, but an unknown experimental factor could not be ruled out. A cluster of highly shared sequence variants was judged likely to represent a technical artifact of the sequencing pipeline. Several of the top co-occurrence clusters appeared to be linked to parvovirus B19, influenza, CMV and Epstein-Barr virus, according to a later analysis. In a later analysis, 15,000 to 20,000 TCR beta sequences were associated with specific HLA alleles at a false discovery rate of 0.05. Roughly uniform sequencing depth across donors was assumed in presence/absence analyses, although this assumption may not hold. Because counts were too low, seventeen rarely observed V segments, including chromosome 9 orphons, were left out of the earlier analysis of 500 to 650 of the donors. Immune exposure information for the cohort was limited to CMV serostatus. Some IMGT-functional V segments, including TRBV6-2 and TRBV6-3, could not be distinguished by the 87-base-pair reads and were therefore excluded. In a later analysis, HLA-associated TCR beta chains were found to be more clonally expanded and to have lower generation probabilities than equally common non-associated chains. Most TCR sequences were seen in very few donors, while some public TCRs were found in many individuals.

In total, roughly 710 healthy bone marrow donors made up the cohort. All cohort members were sampled while nominally healthy, although unrecorded immune exposures were likely present. The donor tested CMV seronegative and was one of the 352 seronegative cohort members. A peripheral blood sample was provided by each donor, and peripheral blood mononuclear cells were used for TCR beta sequencing. Genomic DNA extraction from the blood cell samples was performed with the Qiagen DNeasy Blood Extraction Kit. The receptor library was made with the immunoSEQ multiplex PCR assay. The multiplex PCR relied on a mix of 60 forward primers for TCR Vbeta segments and 13 reverse primers for TCR Jbeta segments. Amplification of the CDR3 region of rearranged TCR beta genes was performed with a multiplex PCR assay on genomic DNA. The Illumina HiSeq System was used to sequence the amplified TCR beta libraries as 87-base-pair reads. Regarding the original processing steps: In a later analysis, tens of millions of unique TCR beta chains were counted across the 666 repertoires, and roughly 11 million of these chains were shared by at least two donors. A nearest-neighbor algorithm error-corrected the raw reads and collapsed the reads into unique sequences, merging closely related sequences to remove PCR and sequencing errors. To assign V, D and J gene segments, CDR3 sequences were aligned to IMGT reference sequences. For a sequence to be retained, a match of at least six nucleotides was required to both a V gene segment and a J gene segment. A rearrangement was called productive if the CDR3 had no stop codons and remained in frame with V and J, and every other rearrangement was called non-productive. CDR3 was defined according to IMGT convention as the region running from the second conserved V-encoded cysteine to the conserved J-encoded phenylalanine. Sequences without an unambiguous match to a single V gene segment were excluded from the earlier analysis of 587 of the donors. In an earlier analysis of about 590 of the donors, a V segment was called functional when productive rearrangements were above 56.7%, and segregating when the standard deviation between donors exceeded 5%. A statistical classification framework was built for diagnosing cytomegalovirus status from the catalog of TCR beta chain sequences. In a later analysis, V and J genes were assigned by comparing TCR nucleotide sequences against IMGT/GENE-DB human TR gene sequences. Using the TCRdist pipeline, a later analysis assigned CDR3 sequences along with most-parsimonious VDJ recombination scenarios. In a later analysis, each TCR beta chain was defined by its CDR3 amino acid sequence together with its V-gene family, and reads lacking a unique V-gene family were excluded. To address suspected cross-contamination and a sequencing artifact, a later analysis removed a few hundred highly shared, low-generation-probability nucleotide sequences. For each public chain, a later analysis derived a clonal expansion index from normalized ranks of inferred template counts within each repertoire. In a later analysis, generation probabilities were computed with a VDJ recombination model fitted to out-of-frame rearrangements, and the resulting probabilities were checked against IGoR. Hypergeometric tests were used in a later analysis to score TCR-TCR, TCR-HLA and TCR-CMV co-occurrence, with a repertoire-size bias correction applied to the TCR pairs. In a later analysis, false discovery rates were estimated by permuting HLA or CMV assignments 20 times. A later analysis grouped co-occurring TCRs with DBSCAN, adding TCRdist sequence similarity when clustering within HLA-allele-positive subsets. For co-occurrence clustering, repertoires with fewer than 30,000 or more than 120,000 public chains were excluded, along with roughly 5 repertoires with anomalous nucleotide sharing. TCRdb provides this immuneACCESS table in a form limited to in-frame rearrangements. Some clones are lacking; in checked studies, under half of them reflect an unresolved V gene, and why the rest are absent is not known. That table furnishes V, J and clone size, whereas the DNA furnished D and trimming. Across this sample there are over 130,000 clones, with 88% seen only once. The ten largest clones add up to 0.51% of the sample.

The sample comprised PBMCs. This TCR derives from a middle-aged woman in good health and CMV-seronegative. Here the chain combines TRBV5-1 and TRBJ1-4, and possibly TRBD1, on 5 matching bases. The CDR3 loop reads CASSSGIYDEKLFF. DNA sequence: TGCGCCAGCAGCTCAGGGATTTATGATGAAAAACTGTTTTTT.